A single T cell receptor beta chain is shown here with its context. The time point denotes: week 3, after first cycle of checkpoint inhibitor. Samples come from before therapy and from week 3 after the first blockade cycle. Patients with prior systemic cancer treatment, concomitant immunosuppressants, or other active malignancies were excluded. A fixed DNA input of 300 to 350 ng was used per bulk PBMC sample. The repertoire was sequenced with immunoSEQ multiplex PCR; TCRdb's copy has only in-frame clones and lacks some. This table has 10,000 to 13,000 clones, more than 75% appearing once. This entry comes from a study of blood T cell dynamics during melanoma immunotherapy. The V gene lost 2 bases and the J gene lost 0 bases, with 10 bases spanning the gap. This CDR3 has 16 residues. Germline V CDR1 and CDR2: SGHAT, FQNNGV.

The sample here was blood, taken from a patient treated with checkpoint blockade. The TCR was taken from a human donor with melanoma. The V and J genes are TRBV11-2 and TRBJ2-2; TRBD1 is a possible D gene (6 bases). CDR3 region: CASSLRRGPNTGELFF. The CDR3 DNA reads as TGTGCCAGCAGCTTACGCAGGGGACCGAACACCGGGGAGCTGTTTTTT. Filled out from reference TRBV11-2 and TRBJ2-2, the complete variable domain reads EAGVAQSPRYKIIEKRQSVAFWCNPISGHATLYWYQQILGQGPKLLIQFQNNGVVDDSQLPKDRFSAERLKGVDSTLKIQPAKLEDSAVYLCASSLRRGPNTGELFFGEGSRLTVL.